This TCR beta chain was identified during a study of monozygotic twins with cystic fibrosis. Study outcomes and limitations: Nucleotide-identical clonotype sharing was significantly higher within monozygotic CF twin pairs than between unrelated CF individuals.

To note about this clone: What it recognizes is unknown.

Sequencing was performed with immunoSEQ multiplex PCR; in TCRdb, only in-frame clones are kept and a portion is missing. The data contain about 35,000 clones, around 66% of them seen just once; the ten biggest clones take up 0.7% to 1%. The TCR was taken from a girl aged 5 to 17 with cystic fibrosis. Sequenced input: blood.

The CDR3 loop is CASSPGQVVFGGYTF. Written as DNA, the CDR3 is TGCGCCAGCAGCCCAGGACAGGTAGTATTCGGTGGCTACACCTTC. J is TRBJ1-2 and V is TRBV5-1; 7 bases align to TRBD1. The CDR3 length is 15 residues. The germline V gene encodes CDR1 SGHRS and CDR2 YFSETQ. Trimming at V came to 4 bases and at J to 7 bases, leaving 13 bases not matched to a gene.